This T cell receptor (beta chain) was recovered during a study of T-cell memory formation after mild COVID-19. TCR alpha and TCR beta cDNA libraries carrying sample barcodes and UMIs were produced by 5'RACE using constant-segment primers. Using its own MiXCR run on the 5' RACE reads, TCRdb lists one record per CDR3 protein. The sample has 200,000 to 300,000 distinct CDR3 sequences; over 15% are singletons. CDR3 length: 17 residues. Germline V gene sequence: CDR1 MNHNY, CDR2 SVGAGI (reference sequence). The V segment lost 0 bases and the J segment 0 bases; nucleotides outside the gene matches: 3. The origin of this receptor is a man aged 18 to 29 who had mild COVID-19 (a few samples of this study predate the infection). Cell type and time point are not known. Specimen: PBMCs or a T cell subset sorted from them (not recorded which). The V call is TRBV6-6, the J call TRBJ2-1, with 9 nucleotides matching TRBD1. CDR3 region: CASSYSGQGNSYNEQFF. The CDR3 bases are TGTGCCAGCAGTTACTCCGGACAGGGGAACTCCTACAATGAGCAGTTCTTC.